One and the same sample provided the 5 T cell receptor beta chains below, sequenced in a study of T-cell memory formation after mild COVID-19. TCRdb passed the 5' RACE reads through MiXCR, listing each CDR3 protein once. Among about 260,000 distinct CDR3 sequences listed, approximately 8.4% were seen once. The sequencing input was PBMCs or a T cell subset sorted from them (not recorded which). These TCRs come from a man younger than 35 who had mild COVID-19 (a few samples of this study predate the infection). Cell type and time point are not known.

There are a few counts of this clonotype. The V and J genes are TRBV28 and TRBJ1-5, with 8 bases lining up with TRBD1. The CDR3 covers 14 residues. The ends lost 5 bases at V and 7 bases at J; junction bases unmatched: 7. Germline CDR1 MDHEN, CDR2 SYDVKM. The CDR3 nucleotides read TGTGCCAGCAGTCCGACAGGGGCCGACCAGCCCCAGCATTTT. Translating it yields CASSPTGADQPQHF.

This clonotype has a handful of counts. In DNA, the CDR3 is TGCGCCAGCAGCCAAGCGTCCGGCCCACAGTACTTC. Encoded protein: CASSQASGPQYF. The chain has TRBV4-3 and TRBJ2-5; D gene ambiguous. Germline values: CDR1 LGHNA, CDR2 YSLEER. V gave up 1 base and J gave up 11 bases, with 11 bases separating them. The CDR3 has 12 residues.

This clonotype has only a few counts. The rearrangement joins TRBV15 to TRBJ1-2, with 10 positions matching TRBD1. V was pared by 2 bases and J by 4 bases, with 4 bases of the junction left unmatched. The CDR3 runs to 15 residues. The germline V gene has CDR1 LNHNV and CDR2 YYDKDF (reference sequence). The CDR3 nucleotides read TGTGCCACCAGCAGAAGCCGGGACAGGGGCTATGGCTACACCTTC. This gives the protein CATSRSRDRGYGYTF.

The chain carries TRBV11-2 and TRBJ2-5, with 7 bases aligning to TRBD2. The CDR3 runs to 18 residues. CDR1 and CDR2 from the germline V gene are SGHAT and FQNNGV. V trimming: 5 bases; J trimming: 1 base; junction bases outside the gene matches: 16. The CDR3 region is CASSPAPQRGSFQETQYF. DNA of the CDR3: TGTGCCAGCAGCCCAGCACCCCAGCGGGGAAGCTTCCAAGAGACCCAGTACTTC.

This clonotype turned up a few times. The CDR3 region has the DNA TGTGCCAGCAGCCCGGACAGCTTCAATCAGCCCCAGCATTTT. Protein: CASSPDSFNQPQHF. The V gene is TRBV6-1, the J gene TRBJ1-5; a weak D match, TRBD1 (6 bases). Germline CDR1 reads MNHNS; CDR2 reads SASEGT. The CDR3 has 14 residues. Trimming left V 6 bases short and J 3 bases short, with 12 bases between.